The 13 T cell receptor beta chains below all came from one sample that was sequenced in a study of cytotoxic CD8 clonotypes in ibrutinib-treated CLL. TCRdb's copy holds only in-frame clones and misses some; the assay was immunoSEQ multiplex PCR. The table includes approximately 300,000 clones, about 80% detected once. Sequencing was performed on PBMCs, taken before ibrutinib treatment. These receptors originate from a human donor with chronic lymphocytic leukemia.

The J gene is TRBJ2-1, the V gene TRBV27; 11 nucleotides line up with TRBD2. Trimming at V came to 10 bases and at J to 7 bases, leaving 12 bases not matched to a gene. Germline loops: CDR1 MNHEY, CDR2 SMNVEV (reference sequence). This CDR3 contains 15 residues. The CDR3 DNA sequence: TGTGCCACCCCGAAATACCTAGCGGGAGGTAATGAGCAGTTCTTC. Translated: CATPKYLAGGNEQFF.

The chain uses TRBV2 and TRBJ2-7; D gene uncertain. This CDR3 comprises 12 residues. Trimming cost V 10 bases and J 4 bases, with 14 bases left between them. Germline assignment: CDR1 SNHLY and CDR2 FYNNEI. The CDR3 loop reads CATHANGYEQYF. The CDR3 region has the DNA TGTGCCACCCACGCAAATGGATACGAGCAGTACTTC.

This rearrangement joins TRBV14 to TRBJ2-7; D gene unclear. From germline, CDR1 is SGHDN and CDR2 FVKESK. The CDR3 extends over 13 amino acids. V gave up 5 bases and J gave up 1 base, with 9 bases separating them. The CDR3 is CASSTVGSYEQYF. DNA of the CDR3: TGTGCCAGCAGCACGGTGGGGTCCTACGAGCAGTACTTC.

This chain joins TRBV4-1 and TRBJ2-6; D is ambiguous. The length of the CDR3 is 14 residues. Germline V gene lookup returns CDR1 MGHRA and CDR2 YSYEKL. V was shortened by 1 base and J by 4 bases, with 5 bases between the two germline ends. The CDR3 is CASSQGWGANVLTF. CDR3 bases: TGCGCCAGCAGCCAAGGCTGGGGGGCCAACGTCCTGACTTTC.

CDR3 nucleotide sequence: TGTGCCTGGAGTTCCCTCTACGAGCAGTACTTC. It translates to CAWSSLYEQYF. The chain has TRBV30 and TRBJ2-7; no reliable D call. This CDR3 is 11 amino acids long. V was pared by 2 bases and J by 3 bases, with 5 bases between. CDR1 is GTSNPN, CDR2 SVGIG, per germline (reference sequence).

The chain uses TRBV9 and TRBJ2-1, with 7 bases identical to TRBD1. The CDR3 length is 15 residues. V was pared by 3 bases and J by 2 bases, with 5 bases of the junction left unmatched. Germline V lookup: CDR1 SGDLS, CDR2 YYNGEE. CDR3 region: CASSGRDSPYNEQFF. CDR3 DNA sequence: TGTGCCAGCAGCGGCCGGGACAGCCCCTACAATGAGCAGTTCTTC.

CDR3 amino acids: CASSVGWEDTQYF. The DNA of the CDR3 is TGTGCCAGCAGCGTAGGGTGGGAAGATACGCAGTATTTT. J is TRBJ2-3 and V is TRBV9; no clear D. Per germline, CDR1 SGDLS and CDR2 YYNGEE. The CDR3 loop spans 13 amino acids. V was shortened by 0 bases and J by 5 bases, with 7 bases between the two germline ends.

The CDR3 reads CASSLDYRGWNTEAFF. The CDR3 coding sequence is TGTGCCAGCAGCTTAGACTACAGGGGCTGGAACACTGAAGCTTTCTTT. The chain joins TRBV11-2 to TRBJ1-1, with 7 bases matching TRBD1. This CDR3 region has 16 residues. Trimming cost V 0 bases and J 1 base; bases outside gene matches: 5. Germline V lookup: CDR1 SGHAT, CDR2 FQNNGV.

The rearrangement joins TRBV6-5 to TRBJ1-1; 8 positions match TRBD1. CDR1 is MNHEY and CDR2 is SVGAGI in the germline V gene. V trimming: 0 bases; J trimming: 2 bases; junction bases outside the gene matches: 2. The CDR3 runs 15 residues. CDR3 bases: TGTGCCAGCAGTTACTCGGGACAGGTAAACACTGAAGCTTTCTTT. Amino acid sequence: CASSYSGQVNTEAFF.

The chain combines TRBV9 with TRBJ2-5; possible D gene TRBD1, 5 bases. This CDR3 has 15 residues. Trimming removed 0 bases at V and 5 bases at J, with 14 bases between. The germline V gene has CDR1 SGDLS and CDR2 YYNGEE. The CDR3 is CASSVEGNRWETQYF. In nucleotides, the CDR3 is TGTGCCAGCAGCGTAGAAGGCAACAGGTGGGAGACCCAGTACTTC.

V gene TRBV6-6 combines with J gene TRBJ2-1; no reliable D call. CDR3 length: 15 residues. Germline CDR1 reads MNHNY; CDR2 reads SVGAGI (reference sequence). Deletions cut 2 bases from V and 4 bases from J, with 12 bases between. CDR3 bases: TGTGCCAGCAGTTACCTGAATACCTTTTACAATGAGCAGTTCTTC. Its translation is CASSYLNTFYNEQFF.

The CDR3 coding sequence is TGTGCCAGCAGCTCCCCCACCGGGACAGGGCTCTCCTACGAGCAGTACTTC. Encoded protein: CASSSPTGTGLSYEQYF. The chain recombines TRBV7-8 with TRBJ2-7; 9 bases map to TRBD1. The CDR3 length is 17 residues. The J segment lost 0 bases and the V segment lost 4 bases, leaving 10 bases of the junction unmatched. CDR1 and CDR2 from the germline V gene are SGHVS and FQNEAQ.

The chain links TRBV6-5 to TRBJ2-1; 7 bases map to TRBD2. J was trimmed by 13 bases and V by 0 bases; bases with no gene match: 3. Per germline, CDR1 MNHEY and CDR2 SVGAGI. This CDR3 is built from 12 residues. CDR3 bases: TGTGCCAGCAGTTACTCTGCGGGAGCTCAGTTCTTC. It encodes CASSYSAGAQFF.